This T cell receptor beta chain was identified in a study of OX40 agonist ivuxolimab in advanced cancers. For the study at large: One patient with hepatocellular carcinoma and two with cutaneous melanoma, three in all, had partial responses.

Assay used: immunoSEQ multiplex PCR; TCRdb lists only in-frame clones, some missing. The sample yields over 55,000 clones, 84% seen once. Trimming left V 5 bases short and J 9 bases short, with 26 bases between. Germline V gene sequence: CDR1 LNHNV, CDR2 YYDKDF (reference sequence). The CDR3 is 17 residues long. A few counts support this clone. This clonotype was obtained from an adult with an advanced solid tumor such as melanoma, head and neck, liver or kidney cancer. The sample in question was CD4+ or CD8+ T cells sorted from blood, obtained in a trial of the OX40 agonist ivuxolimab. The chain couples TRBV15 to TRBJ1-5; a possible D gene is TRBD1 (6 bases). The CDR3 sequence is CATSPRDPRDTLGPQHF. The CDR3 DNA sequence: TGTGCCACCAGCCCAAGAGATCCCCGGGACACTCTAGGGCCCCAGCATTTT.